This is a list of T cell receptor beta chains from one sample in a study of T cell changes during pregnancy in multiple sclerosis. The data were produced by immunoSEQ multiplex PCR, yet TCRdb's version contains in-frame clones alone and is incomplete. Here the sample spans about 47,000 clones, about 92% being singletons. Sequences were derived from peripheral blood, sampled in the third trimester of pregnancy. The receptors stem from a female donor with multiple sclerosis, enrolled in a pregnancy study. Both conserved end residues are part of each CDR3. A D gene is named only where the DNA matches it firmly. Not every row has a clone size; where given, it reads once, few, many or a size class.

TGTGCCAGCAGTGTGGGACAGGTAAACGCTGAAGCTTTCTTT CASSVGQVNAEAFF TRBV6-1 TRBD1 - TRBJ1-1
TGTGCCAGCAGCAAAAGCCTAGCGGCATACGAGCAGTACTTC CASSKSLAAYEQYF TRBV7-6 TRBD2 - TRBJ2-7
TGCGCCAGCAGCTTGGAGGACAGGGGCCACGAGCAGTACTTC CASSLEDRGHEQYF TRBV5-1 TRBD1 - TRBJ2-7
TGTGCCATCAGGCTGGGGACTAGCGGGGACCGATCCTACGAGCAGTACTTC CAIRLGTSGDRSYEQYF TRBV10-3 TRBD2 - TRBJ2-7
TGCGCCAGCAGCCAAGGGCTAGCCGATACGCAGTATTTT CASSQGLADTQYF TRBV4-1 - - TRBJ2-3
TGTGCCAGCAGCGTTGACGGGAGGGGGTACTACGAGCAGTACTTC CASSVDGRGYYEQYF TRBV9 TRBD2 few TRBJ2-7
TGTGCCAGCAGTGAAGAGGGGGACGTCTTCTACGAGCAGTACTTC CASSEEGDVFYEQYF TRBV6-1 - - TRBJ2-7
TGTGCCAGCAGTTCGAGTCCTTCCTACAATGAGCAGTTCTTC CASSSSPSYNEQFF TRBV6-5 - - TRBJ2-1
TGTGCTAGCAGCTTAGCGGGGGGGTACCAAGAGACCCAGTACTTC CASSLAGGYQETQYF TRBV7-7 TRBD2 - TRBJ2-5
TGTGCCAGCCTTGCCGGTGGTGGGGAGAGGGCCCACGAGCAGTACTTC CASLAGGGERAHEQYF TRBV6-6 - - TRBJ2-7
TGTGCCAGCAGCGTAGGAGCAGGTTATACGTCCTACGAGCAGTACTTC CASSVGAGYTSYEQYF TRBV9 - - TRBJ2-7